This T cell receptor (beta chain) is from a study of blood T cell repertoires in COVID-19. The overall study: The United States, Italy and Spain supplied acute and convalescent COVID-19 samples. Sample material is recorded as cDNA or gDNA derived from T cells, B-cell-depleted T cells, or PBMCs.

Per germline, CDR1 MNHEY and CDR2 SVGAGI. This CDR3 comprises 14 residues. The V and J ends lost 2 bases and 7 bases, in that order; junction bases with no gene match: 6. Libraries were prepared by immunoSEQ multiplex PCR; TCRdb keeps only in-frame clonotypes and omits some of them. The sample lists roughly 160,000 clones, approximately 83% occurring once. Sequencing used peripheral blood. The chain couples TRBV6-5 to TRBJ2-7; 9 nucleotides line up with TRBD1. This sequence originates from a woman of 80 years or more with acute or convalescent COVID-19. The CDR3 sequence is CASSYKGQGGEQYF. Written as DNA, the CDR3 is TGTGCCAGCAGTTACAAGGGACAGGGTGGAGAGCAGTACTTC.